This TCR beta chain was captured in a study of T-cell reconstitution after alpha-beta-depleted transplantation in children. There are 14 residues in the CDR3. Germline CDR1 and CDR2: SQVTM and ANQGSEA. Trimming left V 4 bases short and J 3 bases short, with 13 bases between. This clonotype is medium-sized (0.01 to 0.1%) within its sample. Its antigen remains unknown. Study-wide findings and caveats: Surviving recipient T cells and thymic progenitors produced the high day-60 TCRbeta diversity seen in some patients. Reported findings indicate that, about two months after transplant, alpha-beta T cells came from several hundred expanded clones, which were derived from non-depleted graft cells.

Unique molecular identifiers featured in how the TCRbeta library was prepared. TCRdb reanalysed the PCR reads using MiXCR and keeps one entry per CDR3 protein. The sample shows around 15,000 distinct CDR3 sequences, around 5.8% of them seen only once. Sequencing was performed on PBMCs, taken before TCRalphabeta/CD19-depleted stem cell transplant. This clonotype was obtained from a boy aged 5-17 years with acute lymphoblastic leukemia, due to receive a stem cell transplant. The chain couples TRBV29-1 to TRBJ1-5; D unclear. CDR3: CSVAMGRTNQPQHF. Here the CDR3 DNA reads TGCAGCGTTGCCATGGGCAGGACCAATCAGCCCCAGCATTTT.